These 24 T cell receptor beta chains were all obtained from the same sample, sequenced in a study of neurological immune-mediated disorders. Each CDR3 protein gets one entry after TCRdb re-called the 5' RACE reads with MiXCR. Altogether 55,000 to 80,000 distinct CDR3 sequences are present, approximately 4.6% being singletons, with the ten largest covering 3.4%. Sequencing was done on a sample of PBMCs. Every receptor here comes from a woman aged 45-59 years with multiple sclerosis.

This clonotype was seen at least ten times. The gene calls are TRBV12-3 or TRBV12-4 and TRBJ2-2, with TRBD1 as a possible D gene (6 bases). This CDR3 is 14 amino acids long. Trimming took off 5 bases at V and 5 bases at J, with 12 bases between the two ends. The CDR3 DNA reads as TGTGCCAGCAGTAACCGCGACAGGACCGGGGAGCTGTTTTTT. It is translated as CASSNRDRTGELFF.

For this clonotype: This sequence may be a read error, since a much larger clone differs from it by one base. This chain joins TRBV5-1 and TRBJ1-4, with D uncertain. Germline CDR1 reads SGHRS; CDR2 reads YFSETQ. The CDR3 totals 14 residues. This CDR3 is CASSAWLGNDKLFF. The CDR3 region has the DNA TGCGCCAGCAGCGCATGGTTGGGCAATGACAAACTGTTTTTT.

This clonotype was observed at least ten times. This CDR3 is CAISESRDSYEQYF. CDR3 nucleotide sequence: TGTGCCATCAGTGAGTCGCGTGACAGTTACGAGCAGTACTTC. The chain links TRBV10-3 to TRBJ2-7, with a tentative D call TRBD1 (5 bases). Trimming took 0 bases from V and 4 from J, leaving 10 bases between them. The CDR3 consists of 14 residues. Germline CDR1 ENHRY, CDR2 SYGVKD.

This clonotype occurred many times. The chain joins TRBV7-3 to TRBJ2-5; 12 nucleotides align to TRBD2. The germline CDR1 and CDR2 sequences are SGHTA and FQGTGA. The CDR3 totals 19 residues. Trimming cost V 5 bases and J 2 bases; bases outside gene matches: 15. The CDR3 here is CASSRYGPTSGGRQETQYF. CDR3 in DNA: TGTGCCAGCAGCCGATATGGGCCGACTAGCGGGGGACGACAAGAGACCCAGTACTTC. The full variable domain, completed using reference TRBV7-3 and TRBJ2-5, is GAGVSQTPSNKVTEKGKYVELRCDPISGHTALYWYRQSLGQGPEFLIYFQGTGAADDSGLPNDRFFAVRPEGSVSTLKIQRTERGDSAVYLCASSRYGPTSGGRQETQYFGPGTRLLVL.

Many counts were recorded for this clonotype. The rearrangement uses TRBV7-9 and TRBJ2-3; no clear D gene. V shed 7 bases and J shed 7 bases, with 12 bases lying between them. CDR3 length equals 12 residues. From germline, CDR1 is SEHNR and CDR2 FQNEAQ (reference sequence). CDR3 amino acids: CASTSSINTQYF. CDR3 DNA sequence: TGTGCCAGCACCTCTTCAATAAATACGCAGTATTTT.

This clonotype was observed many times. This chain joins TRBV6-2 or TRBV6-3 and TRBJ2-1; the D is unclear. The germline V gene has CDR1 MNHEY and CDR2 SVGEGT. This CDR3 has 15 amino acids. Trimming removed 4 bases at V and 8 bases at J, with 18 bases between. The CDR3 protein is CASSFRALASDEQFF. CDR3 DNA sequence: TGTGCCAGCAGTTTTCGGGCGCTGGCTAGTGATGAGCAGTTCTTC.

As regards this clonotype: The junction does not match germline at one end; this may be a read error. The rearrangement uses TRBV2 and TRBJ1-6; D not resolved. The CDR3 spans 13 residues. Germline loops: CDR1 SNHLY, CDR2 FYNNEI. CDR3 bases: TGTGCCAGCAGTGGGAATAGTGATTCACCCCTCAACTTT. Encoded protein: CASSGNSDSPLNF.

There are many counts of this clonotype. The chain employs TRBV7-8 and TRBJ1-1; 8 bases agree with TRBD1. The germline CDR1 and CDR2 sequences are SGHVS and FQNEAQ. Trimming cost V 5 bases and J 4 bases; bases outside gene matches: 6. This CDR3 contains 14 residues. CDR3 bases: TGTGCCAGCAGCCGAGACAGGGGCGGCACTGAAGCTTTCTTT. Amino acid sequence: CASSRDRGGTEAFF.

This clonotype appeared many times. This chain links TRBV4-3 with TRBJ1-2, with 11 bases that match TRBD1. The CDR3 spans 17 residues. J gave up 4 bases and V 0 bases, and 7 bases lay outside the gene matches. The germline V gene encodes CDR1 LGHNA and CDR2 YSLEER. This chain's CDR3 is CASSQDTGQGGLYGYTF. CDR3 DNA sequence: TGCGCCAGCAGCCAAGATACGGGACAGGGGGGACTCTATGGCTACACCTTC.

This clonotype was found many times. Here the CDR3 DNA reads TGTGCCAGCAGCTTAGCCTCCGGGACATCATTTCAGCCCCAGCATTTT. It yields the protein CASSLASGTSFQPQHF. The V gene is TRBV7-8, the J gene TRBJ1-5; TRBD1 is a possible D gene (6 bases). The V end was cut by 0 bases, the J end by 6 bases, with 15 bases between. The CDR3 spans 16 residues. Per germline, CDR1 SGHVS and CDR2 FQNEAQ.

This clonotype was recorded many times. CDR3 sequence reads: CASRPGTGVFLSNQPQHF. The CDR3 bases are TGTGCCAGCAGGCCCGGGACAGGGGTTTTTTTGAGCAATCAGCCCCAGCATTTT. The chain recombines TRBV6-5 with TRBJ1-5; 10 positions agree with TRBD1. Germline V gives CDR1 MNHEY, CDR2 SVGAGI. This CDR3 has 18 amino acids. V was clipped by 6 bases and J by 1 base; unmatched bases: 12.

This clonotype was picked up many times. This chain joins TRBV27 and TRBJ1-4; TRBD1 is a possible D gene (5 bases). Trimming took off 5 bases at V and 7 bases at J, with 14 bases between the two ends. Germline values: CDR1 MNHEY, CDR2 SMNVEV (reference sequence). The CDR3 totals 14 residues. The DNA for the CDR3 is TGTGCCAGCAGTCCTACGATCAGGGCTGAAAAACTGTTTTTT. It specifies CASSPTIRAEKLFF.

This clonotype was picked up many times. The gene calls are TRBV7-3 and TRBJ2-2; possibly TRBD1 for D (6 bases). With 1 base removed from V and 4 bases from J, the gap between germline ends came to 10 bases. The CDR3 has 15 residues. Per the germline V gene, CDR1 is SGHTA and CDR2 is FQGTGA. The CDR3, as DNA: TGTGCCAGCAGCTTAAACAGGGTGGGCACCGGGGAGCTGTTTTTT. As protein: CASSLNRVGTGELFF.

There are many counts of this clonotype. The V and J genes are TRBV29-1 and TRBJ2-7; D is undetermined. Germline lookup yields CDR1 SQVTM and CDR2 ANQGSEA. The length of the CDR3 is 15 residues. Trimming cost V 4 bases and J 0 bases, with 16 bases left between them. The DNA of the CDR3 is TGCAGCGTTGGGAGAGCCATCCTTTTCTCCTACGAGCAGTACGTC. It is translated as CSVGRAILFSYEQYV.

This clonotype has ten or more counts. The rearrangement links TRBV2 to TRBJ1-5; no definite D call. The CDR3 has 14 amino acids. CDR1 and CDR2 (germline): SNHLY, FYNNEI. The ends were cut back, 7 bases at V and 6 bases at J, with 16 bases in the middle. The CDR3 protein is CASTVRDTIQPQHF. The CDR3 nucleotides are TGTGCCAGCACCGTCCGGGATACCATTCAGCCCCAGCATTTT.

This clonotype was seen at least ten times. J is TRBJ1-1 and V is TRBV12-3 or TRBV12-4; 7 nucleotides align to TRBD1. Losses at the gene ends were 5 bases for V and 7 bases for J; bases not matched to a gene: 4. There are 12 residues in the CDR3. CDR3 bases: TGTGCCAGCAGTCTCGGGACAGTTGAAGCTTTCTTT. As protein: CASSLGTVEAFF.

This clonotype was seen at least ten times. CDR3 sequence reads: CASSPPRAGANVLTF. The CDR3 nucleotides read TGTGCCAGCTCCCCTCCGAGGGCTGGGGCCAACGTCCTGACTTTC. The chain joins TRBV18 to TRBJ2-6; D might be TRBD2 (5 bases). The V and J ends lost 6 bases and 2 bases respectively, with 11 bases between them. Germline loops: CDR1 KGHSH, CDR2 LQKENI. The length of the CDR3 is 15 residues.

The V gene is TRBV5-1, the J gene TRBJ1-1; 9 nucleotides line up with TRBD1. CDR3 size: 14 residues. Germline V gene lookup returns CDR1 SGHRS and CDR2 YFSETQ. Trimming cost V 4 bases and J 4 bases; bases outside gene matches: 5. The CDR3 loop reads CASSEDRGVTEAFF. In DNA, the CDR3 is TGCGCCAGCAGCGAGGACAGGGGTGTCACTGAAGCTTTCTTT. The variable domain in full, completed from reference TRBV5-1 and TRBJ1-1, reads KAGVTQTPRYLIKTRGQQVTLSCSPISGHRSVSWYQQTPGQGLQFLFEYFSETQRNKGNFPGRFSGRQFSNSRSEMNVSTLELGDSALYLCASSEDRGVTEAFFGQGTRLTVV.

This clonotype showed up many times. This chain links TRBV11-2 with TRBJ2-1; D is perhaps TRBD1 (5 bases). Trimming cost V 0 bases and J 0 bases, with 6 bases left between them. Germline CDR1 is SGHAT and CDR2 is FQNNGV. The CDR3 is 15 amino acids. CDR3 nucleotide sequence: TGTGCCAGCAGCTTAGATAGGGGCTCCTACAATGAGCAGTTCTTC. Protein sequence: CASSLDRGSYNEQFF. The full variable domain, in which reference TRBV11-2 and TRBJ2-1 provide the parts outside the CDR3, is EAGVAQSPRYKIIEKRQSVAFWCNPISGHATLYWYQQILGQGPKLLIQFQNNGVVDDSQLPKDRFSAERLKGVDSTLKIQPAKLEDSAVYLCASSLDRGSYNEQFFGPGTRLTVL.

This clonotype was recorded many times. The chain joins TRBV10-3 to TRBJ1-6; TRBD1 is a possible D gene (6 bases). This CDR3 contains 13 residues. Germline lookup yields CDR1 ENHRY and CDR2 SYGVKD. The V end lost 10 bases, the J end lost 8 bases, and 15 bases lay between the germline ends. CDR3 protein: CATATGKDSPLHF. DNA of the CDR3: TGTGCCACCGCAACAGGGAAAGATTCACCCCTCCACTTT.

This clonotype came up many times. V gene TRBV7-9 combines with J gene TRBJ2-7, with 9 bases fitting TRBD1. This CDR3 region has 14 residues. The V gene's germline CDR1 is SEHNR and CDR2 FQNEAQ (reference sequence). After removal of 5 bases from V and 6 bases from J, the junction contained 8 bases not matched to a gene. CDR3 sequence: CASSRGQGLGEQYV. CDR3 sequence (DNA): TGTGCCAGCAGCCGGGGACAGGGATTGGGCGAGCAGTACGTC.

The sample holds many counts of this clonotype. The gene calls are TRBV5-1 and TRBJ2-7; no definite D call. V lost 4 bases and J 2 bases, leaving 13 bases between the germline ends. The CDR3 is 14 residues long. CDR1 and CDR2 (germline): SGHRS, YFSETQ. This CDR3 is CASSPDPATYEQYF. CDR3 coding DNA: TGCGCCAGCAGCCCAGACCCAGCGACCTACGAGCAGTACTTC.

This clonotype was detected ten times or more. The J gene is TRBJ2-2, the V gene TRBV5-5; 9 nucleotides line up with TRBD1. The length of the CDR3 is 15 residues. V shed 3 bases, J shed 7 bases, and the junction held 7 bases outside the gene matches. Germline V gives CDR1 SGHKS, CDR2 YYEKEE (reference sequence). The DNA of the CDR3 is TGTGCCAGCAGCTGGGACAGGGATCTCGGCGGGGAGCTGTTTTTT. This translates into CASSWDRDLGGELFF.

Many counts were recorded for this clonotype. The chain uses TRBV4-3 and TRBJ2-3; D unclear. The germline V gene encodes CDR1 LGHNA and CDR2 YSLEER. The V and J ends lost 3 bases and 6 bases respectively, with 4 bases between them. This CDR3 spans 11 amino acids. The CDR3 sequence is CASSHLDTQYF. The CDR3 DNA reads TGCGCCAGCAGCCACCTCGATACGCAGTATTTT.